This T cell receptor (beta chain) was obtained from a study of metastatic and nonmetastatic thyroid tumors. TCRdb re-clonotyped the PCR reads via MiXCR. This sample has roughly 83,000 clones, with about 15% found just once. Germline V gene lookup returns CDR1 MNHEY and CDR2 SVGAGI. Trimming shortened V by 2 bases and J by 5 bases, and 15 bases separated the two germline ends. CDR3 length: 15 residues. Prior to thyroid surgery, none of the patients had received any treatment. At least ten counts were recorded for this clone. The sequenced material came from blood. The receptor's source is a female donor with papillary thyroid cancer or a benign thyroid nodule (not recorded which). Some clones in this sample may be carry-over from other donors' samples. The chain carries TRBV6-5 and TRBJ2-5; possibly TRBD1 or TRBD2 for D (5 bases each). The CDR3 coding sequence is TGTGCCAGCAGTTACGGGGGTGTCTCTACGGAGACCCAGTACTTC. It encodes CASSYGGVSTETQYF.